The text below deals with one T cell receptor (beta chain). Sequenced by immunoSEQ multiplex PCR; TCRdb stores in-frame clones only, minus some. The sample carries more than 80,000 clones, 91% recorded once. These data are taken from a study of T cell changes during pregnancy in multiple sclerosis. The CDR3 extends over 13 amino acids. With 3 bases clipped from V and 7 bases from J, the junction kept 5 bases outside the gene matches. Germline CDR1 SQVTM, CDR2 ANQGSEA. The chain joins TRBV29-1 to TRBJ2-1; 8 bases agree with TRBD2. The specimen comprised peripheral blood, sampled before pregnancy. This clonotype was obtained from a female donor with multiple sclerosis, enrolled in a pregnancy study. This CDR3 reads CSVDSSGSNEQFF. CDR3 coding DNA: TGCAGCGTTGATTCCAGCGGGAGTAATGAGCAGTTCTTC.